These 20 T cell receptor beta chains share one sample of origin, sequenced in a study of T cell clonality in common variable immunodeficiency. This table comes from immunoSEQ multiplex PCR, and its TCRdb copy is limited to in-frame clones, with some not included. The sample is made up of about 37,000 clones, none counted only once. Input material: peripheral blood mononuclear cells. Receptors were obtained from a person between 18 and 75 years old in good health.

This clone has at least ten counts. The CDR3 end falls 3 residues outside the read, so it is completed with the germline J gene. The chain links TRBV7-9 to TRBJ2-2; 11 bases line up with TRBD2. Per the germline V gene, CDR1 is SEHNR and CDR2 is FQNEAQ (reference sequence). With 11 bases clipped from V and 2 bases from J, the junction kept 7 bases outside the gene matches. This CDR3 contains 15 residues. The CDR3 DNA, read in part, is TGTGCCTGGAGGGGGACTAGCGGTAACACCGGGGAG. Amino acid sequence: CAWRGTSGNTGE. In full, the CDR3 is CAWRGTSGNTGELFF.

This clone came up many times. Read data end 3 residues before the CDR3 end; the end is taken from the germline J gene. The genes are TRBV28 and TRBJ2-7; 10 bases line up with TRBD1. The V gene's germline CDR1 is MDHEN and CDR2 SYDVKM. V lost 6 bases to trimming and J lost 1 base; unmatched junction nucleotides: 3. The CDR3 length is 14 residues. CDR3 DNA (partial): TGTGCCAGCAGCCCGGGACAGGGGTCCTACGAG. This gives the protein CASSPGQGSYE. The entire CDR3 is CASSPGQGSYEQYF.

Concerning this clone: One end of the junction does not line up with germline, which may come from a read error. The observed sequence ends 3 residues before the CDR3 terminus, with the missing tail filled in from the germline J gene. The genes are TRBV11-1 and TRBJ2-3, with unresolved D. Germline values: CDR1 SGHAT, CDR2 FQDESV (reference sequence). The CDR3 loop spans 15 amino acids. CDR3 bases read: TGTGCCAGCAGCTTAGGCCCGGAAAAAACAGAGACG. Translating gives CASSLGPEKTET. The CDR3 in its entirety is CASSLGPEKTETQYF.

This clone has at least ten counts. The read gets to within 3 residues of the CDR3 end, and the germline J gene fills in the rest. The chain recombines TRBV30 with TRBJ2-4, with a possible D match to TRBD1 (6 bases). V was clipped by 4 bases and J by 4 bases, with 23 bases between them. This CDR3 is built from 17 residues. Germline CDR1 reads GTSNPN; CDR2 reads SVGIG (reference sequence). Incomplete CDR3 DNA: TGTGCCTGGACCACTCCCCCACCAACGGGGACAAAAAACATT. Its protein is CAWTTPPPTGTKNI. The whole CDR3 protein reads CAWTTPPPTGTKNIQYF.

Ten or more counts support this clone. CDR3 loop: CASRPPPGSGGGYGYTF. The DNA read from the CDR3 is TGTGCCAGCAGACCCCCCCCAGGAAGCGGGGGAGGCTATGGC. This sequence joins TRBV19 and TRBJ1-2, with D perhaps TRBD1 (5 bases). The read stops 3 residues short of the end of the CDR3; the missing end is completed from the germline J gene. The CDR3 has 17 residues. V was cut by 9 bases and J by 4 bases, with 27 bases left in between. CDR1 is LNHDA, CDR2 SQIVND, per germline (reference sequence).

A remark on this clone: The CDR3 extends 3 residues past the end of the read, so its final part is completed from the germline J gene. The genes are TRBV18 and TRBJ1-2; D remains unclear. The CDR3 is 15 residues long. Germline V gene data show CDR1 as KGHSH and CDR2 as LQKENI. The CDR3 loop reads CASSLVAGEGHDYTF. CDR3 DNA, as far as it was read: TGTGCCAGCTCACTGGTGGCGGGAGAGGGCCACGAC.

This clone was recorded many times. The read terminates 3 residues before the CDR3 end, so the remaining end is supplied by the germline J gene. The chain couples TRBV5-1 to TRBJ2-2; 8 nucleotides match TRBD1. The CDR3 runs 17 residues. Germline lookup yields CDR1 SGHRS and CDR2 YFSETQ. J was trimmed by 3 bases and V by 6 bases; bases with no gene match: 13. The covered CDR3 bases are TGCGCCAGCAACCTAATCCCAGGGGGCCAGGACACCGGGGAG. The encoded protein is CASNLIPGGQDTGE. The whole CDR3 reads CASNLIPGGQDTGELFF.

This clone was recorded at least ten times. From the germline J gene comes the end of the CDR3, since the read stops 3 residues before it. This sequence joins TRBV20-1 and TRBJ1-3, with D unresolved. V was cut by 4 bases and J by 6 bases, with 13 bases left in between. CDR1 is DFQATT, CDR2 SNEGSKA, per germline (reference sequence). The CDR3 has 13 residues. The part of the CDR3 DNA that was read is TGCAGTGCTAAGAATAGAGCGACAAACACC. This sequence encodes CSAKNRATNT. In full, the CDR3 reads CSAKNRATNTIYF.

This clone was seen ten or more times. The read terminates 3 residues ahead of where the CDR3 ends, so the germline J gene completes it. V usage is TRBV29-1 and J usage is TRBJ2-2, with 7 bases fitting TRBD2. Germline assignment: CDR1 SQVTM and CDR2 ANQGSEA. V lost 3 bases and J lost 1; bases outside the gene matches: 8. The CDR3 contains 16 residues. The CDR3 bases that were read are TGCAGCGTTGAGGGCCTAGCGGAGAAGAACACCGGGGAG. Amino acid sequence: CSVEGLAEKNTGE. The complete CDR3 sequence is CSVEGLAEKNTGELFF.

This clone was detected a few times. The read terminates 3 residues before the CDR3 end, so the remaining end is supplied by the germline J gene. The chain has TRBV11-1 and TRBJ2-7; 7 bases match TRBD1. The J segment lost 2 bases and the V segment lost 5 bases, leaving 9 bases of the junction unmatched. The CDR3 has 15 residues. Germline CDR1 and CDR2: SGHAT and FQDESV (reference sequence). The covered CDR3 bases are TGTGCCAGCAGCAAGGACAGGTTGAGCACCTACGAG. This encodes CASSKDRLSTYE. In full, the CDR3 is CASSKDRLSTYEQYF.

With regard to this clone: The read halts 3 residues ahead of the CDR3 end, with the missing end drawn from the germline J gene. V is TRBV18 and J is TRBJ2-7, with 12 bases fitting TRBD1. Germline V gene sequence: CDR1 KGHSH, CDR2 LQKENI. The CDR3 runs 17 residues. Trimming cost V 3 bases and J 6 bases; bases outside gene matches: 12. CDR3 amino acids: CASSPIRDRGLMGEQYF. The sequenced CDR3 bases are TGTGCCAGCTCACCGATCCGGGACAGGGGGCTAATGGGCGAG.

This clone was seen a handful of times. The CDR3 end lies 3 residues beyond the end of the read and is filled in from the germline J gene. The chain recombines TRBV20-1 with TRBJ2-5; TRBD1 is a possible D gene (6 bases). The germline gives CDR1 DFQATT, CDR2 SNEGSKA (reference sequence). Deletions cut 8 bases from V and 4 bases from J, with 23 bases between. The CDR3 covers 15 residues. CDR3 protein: CSSHRASGVAETQYF. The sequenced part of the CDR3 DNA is TGCAGTTCCCACCGGGCCTCAGGGGTGGCAGAGACC.

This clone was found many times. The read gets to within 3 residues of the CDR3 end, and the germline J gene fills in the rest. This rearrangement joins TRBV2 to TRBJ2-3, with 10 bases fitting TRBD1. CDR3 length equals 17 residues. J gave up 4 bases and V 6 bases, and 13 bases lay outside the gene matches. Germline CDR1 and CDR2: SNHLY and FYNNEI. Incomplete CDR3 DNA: TGTGCCAGCAGGGAGGGGGACAGGGGTAGCGCGGCAGATACG. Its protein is CASREGDRGSAADT. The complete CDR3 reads CASREGDRGSAADTQYF.

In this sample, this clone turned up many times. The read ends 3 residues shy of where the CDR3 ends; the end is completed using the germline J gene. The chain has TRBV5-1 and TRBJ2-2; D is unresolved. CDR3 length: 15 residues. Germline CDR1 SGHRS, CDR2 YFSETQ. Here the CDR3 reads CASSHEISYNSPLFF. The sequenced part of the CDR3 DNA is TGCGCCAGCAGCCATGAGATCTCCTATAATTCACCG.

The CDR3 loop reads CSANPIRGTSYEQYF. Incomplete CDR3 DNA: TGCAGTGCCAACCCCATTCGGGGGACGTCCTACGAG. V gene TRBV20-1 combines with J gene TRBJ2-7, with D possibly being TRBD2 (6 bases). The CDR3 goes on 3 residues after the read ends, and that part is filled in from the germline J gene. The V gene lost 6 bases and the J gene lost 1 base, with 19 bases spanning the gap. In germline, CDR1 is DFQATT, CDR2 SNEGSKA (reference sequence). There are 15 residues in the CDR3.

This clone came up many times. CDR3 protein: CASSLTPENTEAFF. CDR3 bases read: TGTGCCAGCAGCTTAACCCCAGAGAACACTGAA. The chain employs TRBV7-3 and TRBJ1-1, with no clear D. Read coverage stops 3 residues before the CDR3 terminus; the germline J gene supplies the remainder. The germline V and J ends were trimmed by 0 bases and 1 base, with 6 bases remaining between them. Germline V gene sequence: CDR1 SGHTA, CDR2 FQGTGA. The CDR3 sequence is 14 residues long.

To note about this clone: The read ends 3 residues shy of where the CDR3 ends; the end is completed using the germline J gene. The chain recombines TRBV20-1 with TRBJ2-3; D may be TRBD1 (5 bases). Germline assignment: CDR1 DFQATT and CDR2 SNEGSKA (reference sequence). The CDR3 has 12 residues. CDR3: CSASTGGETQYF. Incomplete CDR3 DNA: TGCAGTGCTTCTACAGGCGGCGAGACG.

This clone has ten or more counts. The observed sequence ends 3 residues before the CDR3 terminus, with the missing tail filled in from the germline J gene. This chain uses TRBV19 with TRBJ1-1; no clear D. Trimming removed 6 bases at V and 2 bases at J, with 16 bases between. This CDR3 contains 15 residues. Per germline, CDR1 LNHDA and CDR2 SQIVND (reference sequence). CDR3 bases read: TGTGCCAGTAGAGATCGTACGCGTAAAAACACTGAA. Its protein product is CASRDRTRKNTE. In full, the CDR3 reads CASRDRTRKNTEAFF.

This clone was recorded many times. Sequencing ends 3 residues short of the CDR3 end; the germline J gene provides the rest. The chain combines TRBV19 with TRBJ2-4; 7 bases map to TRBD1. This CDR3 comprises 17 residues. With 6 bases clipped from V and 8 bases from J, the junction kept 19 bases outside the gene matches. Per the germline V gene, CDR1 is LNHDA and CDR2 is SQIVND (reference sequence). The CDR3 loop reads CASSSRGRVSQNHIQYF. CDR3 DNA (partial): TGTGCCAGTAGCTCCAGGGGGAGAGTTAGCCAAAATCACATT.

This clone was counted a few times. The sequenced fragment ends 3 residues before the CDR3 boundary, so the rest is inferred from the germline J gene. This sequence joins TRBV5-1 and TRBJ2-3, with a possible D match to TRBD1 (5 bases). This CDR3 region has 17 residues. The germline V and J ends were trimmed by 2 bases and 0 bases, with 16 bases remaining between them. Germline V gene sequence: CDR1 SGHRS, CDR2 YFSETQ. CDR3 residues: CASSFFSDMPSTDTQYF. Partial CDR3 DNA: TGCGCCAGCAGCTTTTTCTCGGACATGCCTAGCACAGATACG.